A selection of T cell receptor beta chains follows, all from one sample in a study of Graves' ophthalmopathy and Graves' hyperthyroidism. TCRdb re-analysed the multiplex PCR reads in MiXCR, keeping a single row per CDR3 protein. The sample contains 650,000 to 800,000 distinct CDR3 sequences, about 41% of which appear only once. Sequenced input: peripheral blood. These receptors were taken from an adult man with Graves' ophthalmopathy. Each CDR3 is given with its conserved first and last residue. D genes are given only for firm matches. Expanded clones get a size class; other rows say once, few or many, or leave the size out.

J gene: TRBJ1-3
D gene: -
clone size: many
V gene: TRBV10-3
CDR3 DNA: TGTGCCATCAGTGAGACAGGCTCTGGAAACACCATATATTTT
CDR3 protein: CAISETGSGNTIYF

J gene: TRBJ2-5
D gene: -
clone size: -
V gene: TRBV7-2
CDR3 DNA: TGTGCCAGCAGCTTAGGACGCCCCGGAGAGACCCAGTACTTC
CDR3 protein: CASSLGRPGETQYF

J gene: TRBJ1-1
D gene: TRBD1
clone size: -
V gene: TRBV12-3/TRBV12-4
CDR3 DNA: TGTGCCAGCAGTTTCATCGACAGGGCCCTTGCCACTGAAGCTTTCTTT
CDR3 protein: CASSFIDRALATEAFF

J gene: TRBJ2-5
D gene: -
clone size: -
V gene: TRBV5-1
CDR3 DNA: TGCGCCAGCAGCCCCGGGGACGGCTCCTGGACCCAGTACTTC
CDR3 protein: CASSPGDGSWTQYF

J gene: TRBJ1-2
D gene: -
clone size: many
V gene: TRBV9
CDR3 DNA: TGTGCCAGCAGCGTAGAAGGGGACGCGAGGTATGGCTACACCTTC
CDR3 protein: CASSVEGDARYGYTF

J gene: TRBJ2-3
D gene: -
clone size: -
V gene: TRBV2
CDR3 DNA: TGTGCCAGCAGCCGATTCCCTACCAACACAGATACGCAGTATTTT
CDR3 protein: CASSRFPTNTDTQYF

J gene: TRBJ1-2
D gene: TRBD1
clone size: -
V gene: TRBV25-1
CDR3 DNA: TGTGCCAGCAGTGAATATCGGGACAGGGGTAACTATGGCTACACCTTC
CDR3 protein: CASSEYRDRGNYGYTF

J gene: TRBJ1-4
D gene: TRBD1
clone size: many
V gene: TRBV20-1
CDR3 DNA: TGCAGTGCTCTTAAGGGGACAGGGGATGAAAAACTGTTTTTT
CDR3 protein: CSALKGTGDEKLFF

J gene: TRBJ2-5
D gene: TRBD1
clone size: many
V gene: TRBV24-1
CDR3 DNA: TGTGCCACCAGTGATTTTGGTAGGGGGCGCCGAGAGACCCAGTACTTC
CDR3 protein: CATSDFGRGRRETQYF

J gene: TRBJ1-1
D gene: -
clone size: many
V gene: TRBV7-9
CDR3 DNA: TGTGCCAGCAGAGGGTTGGGTGAAGCTTTCTTT
CDR3 protein: CASRGLGEAFF

J gene: TRBJ1-2
D gene: -
clone size: many
V gene: TRBV9
CDR3 DNA: TGTGCCAGCAGCGTAGGCGGGCAACCCGTTGGCTACACCTTC
CDR3 protein: CASSVGGQPVGYTF

J gene: TRBJ2-6
D gene: -
clone size: many
V gene: TRBV29-1
CDR3 DNA: TGCAGCGTTGAAGATACAGGGAGCCTTCCCTCTGGGGCCAACGTCCTGACTTTC
CDR3 protein: CSVEDTGSLPSGANVLTF

J gene: TRBJ1-4
D gene: TRBD1
clone size: -
V gene: TRBV25-1
CDR3 DNA: TGTGCCAGCGGTGAACGGGGGACAGGGATGGTTCACGAAAAACTGTTTTTT
CDR3 protein: CASGERGTGMVHEKLFF

J gene: TRBJ2-5
D gene: TRBD1
clone size: few
V gene: TRBV11-2
CDR3 DNA: TGTGCCAGCGGACAGGATAGGGAGACCCAGTACTTC
CDR3 protein: CASGQDRETQYF

J gene: TRBJ1-5
D gene: -
clone size: -
V gene: TRBV15
CDR3 DNA: TGTGCCACCAGCAGGGAAGGGATCAGCAATCAGCCCCAGCATTTT
CDR3 protein: CATSREGISNQPQHF

J gene: TRBJ2-2
D gene: -
clone size: many
V gene: TRBV2
CDR3 DNA: TGTGCCAGCAGTGAATTCGGTGGGGGGGAGCTGTTTTTT
CDR3 protein: CASSEFGGGELFF

J gene: TRBJ1-1
D gene: TRBD1
clone size: -
V gene: TRBV2
CDR3 DNA: TGTGCCTGGAGTGGGGACAGGGGGCGCGGCACTGAAGCTTTCTTT
CDR3 protein: CAWSGDRGRGTEAFF

J gene: TRBJ2-2
D gene: -
clone size: -
V gene: TRBV12-3/TRBV12-4
CDR3 DNA: TGTGCCAGCAGTTTTGCATCCAGTGGCACCGGGGAGCTGTTTTTT
CDR3 protein: CASSFASSGTGELFF

J gene: TRBJ1-1
D gene: -
clone size: many
V gene: TRBV2
CDR3 DNA: TGTGCCAGCCATTCCAGGGGGAACACTGAAGCTTTCTTT
CDR3 protein: CASHSRGNTEAFF

J gene: TRBJ2-5
D gene: -
clone size: -
V gene: TRBV7-8
CDR3 DNA: TGTGCCAGCAGTTTCCAGGGAGGCTTTAGAGAGACCCAGTACTTC
CDR3 protein: CASSFQGGFRETQYF

J gene: TRBJ2-2
D gene: -
clone size: -
V gene: TRBV7-6
CDR3 DNA: TGTGCCAGCAGCCAAGATCCAGAGGGGCATTACGGCGGGGAGCTGTTTTTT
CDR3 protein: CASSQDPEGHYGGELFF

J gene: TRBJ1-4
D gene: TRBD1
clone size: -
V gene: TRBV19
CDR3 DNA: TGTGCCAGTAGACAGGGGGCAACTAATGAAAAACTGTTTTTT
CDR3 protein: CASRQGATNEKLFF

J gene: TRBJ1-1
D gene: -
clone size: -
V gene: TRBV10-3
CDR3 DNA: TGTGCCATCAGTGCCGGTGTGAACACTGAAGCTTTCTTT
CDR3 protein: CAISAGVNTEAFF

J gene: TRBJ2-2
D gene: -
clone size: -
V gene: TRBV9
CDR3 DNA: TGTGCCAGCAGCGTCCGGACTGGCGGGGTGCTCACCGGGGAGCTGTTTTTT
CDR3 protein: CASSVRTGGVLTGELFF

J gene: TRBJ2-2
D gene: -
clone size: few
V gene: TRBV19
CDR3 DNA: TGTGCCAGTAGGCCTCAGGTGAACACCGGGGAGCTGTTTTTT
CDR3 protein: CASRPQVNTGELFF

J gene: TRBJ1-1
D gene: TRBD1
clone size: -
V gene: TRBV20-1
CDR3 DNA: TGCAGTATTCCGAGACAGGGGGACACTGAAGCTTTCTTT
CDR3 protein: CSIPRQGDTEAFF

J gene: TRBJ1-2
D gene: -
clone size: few
V gene: TRBV9
CDR3 DNA: TGTGCCAGCAGGGGGGGAGCTAACTATGGCTACACCTTC
CDR3 protein: CASRGGANYGYTF

J gene: TRBJ2-5
D gene: TRBD2
clone size: -
V gene: TRBV24-1
CDR3 DNA: TGTGCCAGCAGTTTATATGCGGGGGGGGAGACCCAGTACTTC
CDR3 protein: CASSLYAGGETQYF

J gene: TRBJ2-7
D gene: -
clone size: -
V gene: TRBV20-1
CDR3 DNA: TGCAGTGCTAGAGATCTGGGCGGGGACCTGTACTTC
CDR3 protein: CSARDLGGDLYF